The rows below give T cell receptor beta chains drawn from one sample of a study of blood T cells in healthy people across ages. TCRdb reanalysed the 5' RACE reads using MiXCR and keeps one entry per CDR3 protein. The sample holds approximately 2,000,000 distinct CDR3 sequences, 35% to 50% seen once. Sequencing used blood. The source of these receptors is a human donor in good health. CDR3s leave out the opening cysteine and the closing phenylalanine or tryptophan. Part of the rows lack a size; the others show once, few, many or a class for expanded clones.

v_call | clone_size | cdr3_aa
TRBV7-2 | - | ASSLVTGNPTGELF
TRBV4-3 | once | ASSQEFVDRGPQY
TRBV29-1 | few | SVLTGTGPYNQPQH
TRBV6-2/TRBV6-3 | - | ASTTGYNSPLH
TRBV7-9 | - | ASSSLNWDRGYNEQY
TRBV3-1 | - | ASSQEPGQHEKLF
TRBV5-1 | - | ASSWDRPQGTNEQF
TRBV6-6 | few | ASSLYRYGYT
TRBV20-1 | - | SARAYPSSGTEAKNIQY
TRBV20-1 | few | SASIATGSYGYT
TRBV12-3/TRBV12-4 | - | ASSLVLAGVEQY
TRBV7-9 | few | ASSPRDRGREFWETQY
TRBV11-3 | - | ASSLSSGGGHTQY
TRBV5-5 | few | ASSLAGSNLIDEQF
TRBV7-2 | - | ASSLAPSSQETQY
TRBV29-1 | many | SVRIGHGYT
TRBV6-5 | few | ASSYSGSGKLF
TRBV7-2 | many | ASSLEGARPYEQY
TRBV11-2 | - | ASSYTTGYNYGYT
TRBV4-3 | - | ASSQDKSGGIDEQF
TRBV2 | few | ASSEIAPGPYEQY
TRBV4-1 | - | ASSQVRGVTEAF
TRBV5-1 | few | ASSFGRRSYEQY
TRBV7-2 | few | ASSLDRGVIGTDTQY
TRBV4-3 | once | ASSQDTRSRSYGYT
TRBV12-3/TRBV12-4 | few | ASSRGSGSVSNQPQH
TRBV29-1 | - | SVKETEAF
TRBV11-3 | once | ASSPHRSMETQY
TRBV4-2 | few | ASSQGGKREFTYEQY
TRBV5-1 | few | ASSFSSNPGARPYEQY
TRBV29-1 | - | CVGQGAPYGYT
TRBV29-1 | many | SVARASHYEQY
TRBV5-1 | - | SSSLAGAPSTDTQY
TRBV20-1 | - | SARETLVDSYEQF
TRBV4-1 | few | ASTLAGGLNEQF
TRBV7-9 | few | ASSSDRGRANYGYT
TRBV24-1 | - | ATSDLQGRQY
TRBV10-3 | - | VISEERGRETQY
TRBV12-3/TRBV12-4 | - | ASSPRGTVYGYT
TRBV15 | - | ATSRGDGLDGYT